The T cell receptor (beta chain) under discussion was sequenced for a study of blood T cells in healthy people across ages. Germline trimming cut 3 bases from V and 0 bases from J; bases unmatched to any gene: 14. The CDR3 has 18 amino acids. The germline CDR1 and CDR2 sequences are SQVTM and ANQGSEA. Notes on the study in general: Naive CD4+ cell counts and diversity both ran higher in long-lived than in aged donors.

For this clonotype: Its antigen is unidentified.

Combining a sample-barcoded 5' primer with a J-beta primer mix, a second PCR ran for roughly 6 to 12 cycles. Every cDNA was tagged by a template-switch adaptor with 12 random nucleotides. Individual samples furnished no less than 3 million CDR3-containing paired-end reads apiece. TCRdb re-derived calls from the 5' RACE reads in MiXCR, one entry per CDR3 protein. The data contain 800,000 to 1,300,000 distinct CDR3 sequences, 20% to 25% of them singletons. The sample was also reused in another study, on T cells of mothers and their children.

The V gene is TRBV29-1, the J gene TRBJ2-3; 8 nucleotides line up with TRBD2. The sequenced material came from blood. The receptor was isolated from a girl aged 2 to 10 in good health. In nucleotides, the CDR3 is TGCAGCGTTGAGAACCCCTTCGAGATAGCGGGGAGCACAGATACGCAGTATTTT. It yields the protein CSVENPFEIAGSTDTQYF.